This is a list of T cell receptor beta chains from one sample in a study of cytomegalovirus exposure and HLA in healthy donors. Sequencing used immunoSEQ multiplex PCR; TCRdb keeps in-frame clones, though not all of them. In the table there are 130,000 or so clones, 77% of which are singletons. Sequencing was carried out using PBMCs. Receptor source: a male donor in good health and CMV-seropositive. CDR3s include the opening cysteine and the closing phenylalanine or tryptophan. The D gene is left open where the match is weak. Clone size is shown for a subset of rows, as once, few, many or a class of expanded clone.

d_call: -
j_call: TRBJ2-4
clone_size: -
v_call: TRBV20-1
cdr3_nt: TGCAGTGCCGGGATGTACAACATTCAGTACTTC
cdr3_aa: CSAGMYNIQYF

d_call: -
j_call: TRBJ2-7
clone_size: -
v_call: TRBV7-9
cdr3_nt: TGTGCCAGCAGCCGCACAGGGTCCGAGCAGTACTTC
cdr3_aa: CASSRTGSEQYF

d_call: -
j_call: TRBJ1-5
clone_size: once
v_call: TRBV2
cdr3_nt: TGTGCCAGCAGTATCACTCAGGGGCAAGGACAGCCCCAGCATTTT
cdr3_aa: CASSITQGQGQPQHF

d_call: TRBD2
j_call: TRBJ2-7
clone_size: once
v_call: TRBV6-4
cdr3_nt: TGTGCCAGCCCCGGACTAGCGGGAGGGCGGGGGTCCTACGAGCAGTACTTC
cdr3_aa: CASPGLAGGRGSYEQYF

d_call: TRBD2
j_call: TRBJ2-1
clone_size: few
v_call: TRBV29-1
cdr3_nt: TGCAGCGTTGAACTAGCGGGTGGGGATGAGCAGTTCTTC
cdr3_aa: CSVELAGGDEQFF

d_call: TRBD1
j_call: TRBJ1-6
clone_size: -
v_call: TRBV4-1
cdr3_nt: TGCGCCAGCAGCTACGGGACAGCTAATAATTCACCCCTCCACTTT
cdr3_aa: CASSYGTANNSPLHF

d_call: -
j_call: TRBJ2-7
clone_size: -
v_call: TRBV28
cdr3_nt: TGTGCCAGCAGTTTATCCGGGAGTAGCAACGAGCAGTACTTC
cdr3_aa: CASSLSGSSNEQYF

d_call: -
j_call: TRBJ2-3
clone_size: -
v_call: TRBV5-1
cdr3_nt: TGCGCCAGCTCGAGCACAGATACGCAGTATTTT
cdr3_aa: CASSSTDTQYF

d_call: -
j_call: TRBJ2-1
clone_size: -
v_call: TRBV4-1
cdr3_nt: TGCGCCAGCAGTCTTCTCAGGGAGGAAGATGAGCAGTTCTTC
cdr3_aa: CASSLLREEDEQFF

d_call: -
j_call: TRBJ1-5
clone_size: -
v_call: TRBV28
cdr3_nt: TGTGCCAGCAGTTTATCAGGGTGGGGTCAGCCCCAGCATTTT
cdr3_aa: CASSLSGWGQPQHF

d_call: -
j_call: TRBJ1-2
clone_size: few
v_call: TRBV7-9
cdr3_nt: TGTTCCAGCAGCACCACAGAGGGTGGCTACACCTTC
cdr3_aa: CSSSTTEGGYTF

d_call: TRBD1
j_call: TRBJ1-5
clone_size: -
v_call: TRBV6-1
cdr3_nt: TGTGCCAGCAGGGACAGGGCCAATCAGCCCCAGCATTTT
cdr3_aa: CASRDRANQPQHF

d_call: -
j_call: TRBJ1-2
clone_size: -
v_call: TRBV19
cdr3_nt: TGTGCCAGTAGTATGTTCGGGGAAGCTAACTATGGCTACACCTTC
cdr3_aa: CASSMFGEANYGYTF

d_call: TRBD2
j_call: TRBJ2-1
clone_size: once
v_call: TRBV13
cdr3_nt: TGTGCCAGCAGCTACGGGACTAGCAGATTCTACAATGAGCAGTTCTTC
cdr3_aa: CASSYGTSRFYNEQFF

d_call: -
j_call: TRBJ1-1
clone_size: -
v_call: TRBV14
cdr3_nt: TGTGCCAGCAGCGGACAGCCTAACACTGAAGCTTTCTTT
cdr3_aa: CASSGQPNTEAFF

d_call: TRBD1
j_call: TRBJ2-2
clone_size: -
v_call: TRBV5-1
cdr3_nt: TGCGCCAGCAGCCCGGGACAGGGGGAGGCCGGGGAGCTGTTTTTT
cdr3_aa: CASSPGQGEAGELFF

d_call: -
j_call: TRBJ1-5
clone_size: -
v_call: TRBV7-2
cdr3_nt: TGTGCCAGCAGCTTAGTTTCTGGCCATAGCAATCAGCCCCAGCATTTT
cdr3_aa: CASSLVSGHSNQPQHF

d_call: -
j_call: TRBJ2-2
clone_size: -
v_call: TRBV6-5
cdr3_nt: TGTGCCAGCAGTTACTCGGAGCGGGCCGGGGAGCTGTTTTTT
cdr3_aa: CASSYSERAGELFF

d_call: TRBD1
j_call: TRBJ1-4
clone_size: -
v_call: TRBV7-2
cdr3_nt: TGTGCCAGCAGCACCAGACAGGGGGATGCAACTAATGAAAAACTGTTTTTT
cdr3_aa: CASSTRQGDATNEKLFF

d_call: TRBD1
j_call: TRBJ1-1
clone_size: -
v_call: TRBV10-3
cdr3_nt: TGTGCCATCAGTCCGGGACAGGGGGTGAGTGGAGCTTTCTTT
cdr3_aa: CAISPGQGVSGAFF

d_call: -
j_call: TRBJ1-4
clone_size: -
v_call: TRBV29-1
cdr3_nt: TGCAGCGTTGAAGATCGGGGGGAAAAACTGTTTTTT
cdr3_aa: CSVEDRGEKLFF

d_call: -
j_call: TRBJ1-2
clone_size: few
v_call: TRBV14
cdr3_nt: TGTGCCAGCAGCCAAGCAGGGGTTCATGGCTACACCTTC
cdr3_aa: CASSQAGVHGYTF

d_call: -
j_call: TRBJ2-7
clone_size: -
v_call: TRBV2
cdr3_nt: TGTGCCAGCAGTGGTCCCCCCCAGGGCTACGAGCAGTACTTC
cdr3_aa: CASSGPPQGYEQYF

d_call: -
j_call: TRBJ1-6
clone_size: -
v_call: TRBV4-2
cdr3_nt: TGTGCCAGCAGCCAAGCAAATTCACCCCTCCACTTT
cdr3_aa: CASSQANSPLHF

d_call: TRBD1
j_call: TRBJ2-7
clone_size: once
v_call: TRBV5-4
cdr3_nt: TGTGCCAGCAGCAGCCGGGACAGGGGTGTCGAGCAGTACTTC
cdr3_aa: CASSSRDRGVEQYF

d_call: -
j_call: TRBJ1-1
clone_size: -
v_call: TRBV6-5
cdr3_nt: TGTGCCAGCAGTCGACGGGGGGGCGACACTGAAGCTTTCTTT
cdr3_aa: CASSRRGGDTEAFF

d_call: TRBD1
j_call: TRBJ1-6
clone_size: -
v_call: TRBV5-1
cdr3_nt: TGCGCCAGCAGCTTGGAGGGGGCAAGGAATTCACCCCTCCACTTT
cdr3_aa: CASSLEGARNSPLHF

d_call: TRBD2
j_call: TRBJ2-7
clone_size: -
v_call: TRBV7-9
cdr3_nt: TGTGCCAGCAGCCGGAGGAGTAGCGGGAAAGCCTCCTACGAGCAGTACTTC
cdr3_aa: CASSRRSSGKASYEQYF

d_call: TRBD1
j_call: TRBJ1-1
clone_size: -
v_call: TRBV2
cdr3_nt: TGTGCCAGCAGTGTCGGGACAGGGGATCTTGGAGCTTTCTTT
cdr3_aa: CASSVGTGDLGAFF

d_call: -
j_call: TRBJ1-1
clone_size: few
v_call: TRBV6-5
cdr3_nt: TGTGCCAGCGGACACTTCAAGAACACTGAAGCTTTCTTT
cdr3_aa: CASGHFKNTEAFF

d_call: -
j_call: TRBJ2-2
clone_size: -
v_call: TRBV11-3
cdr3_nt: TGTGCCTCCAGCGTTGGGGGCGCGAACACCGGGGAGCTGTTTTTT
cdr3_aa: CASSVGGANTGELFF

d_call: TRBD2
j_call: TRBJ2-3
clone_size: -
v_call: TRBV5-8
cdr3_nt: TGTGCCAGCAGCTCCGAGACTAGCGGGGGTTACCCTAGCACAGATACGCAGTATTTT
cdr3_aa: CASSSETSGGYPSTDTQYF

d_call: -
j_call: TRBJ2-2
clone_size: -
v_call: TRBV6-1
cdr3_nt: TGTGCCAGCAGTGAATGGGGCTGGGGTAACACCGGGGAGCTGTTTTTT
cdr3_aa: CASSEWGWGNTGELFF

d_call: -
j_call: TRBJ2-2
clone_size: once
v_call: TRBV25-1
cdr3_nt: TGTGCCAGCAGCCGGGGCTTGGCGGGGGCGACCGGGGAGCTGTTTTTT
cdr3_aa: CASSRGLAGATGELFF

d_call: TRBD2
j_call: TRBJ2-5
clone_size: -
v_call: TRBV7-2
cdr3_nt: TGTGCCAGCAGCCCCGGACTAGCGGGGGGCCCGCGGTACTTC
cdr3_aa: CASSPGLAGGPRYF

d_call: -
j_call: TRBJ1-4
clone_size: -
v_call: TRBV6-1
cdr3_nt: TGTGCCAGCAGTGAAACAGGGATGCAAAAACTGTTTTTT
cdr3_aa: CASSETGMQKLFF